The rows below give T cell receptor beta chains drawn from one sample of a study of post-analysis software for immune sequencing data. TCRdb re-called the PCR reads through MiXCR, storing one row per CDR3 protein. This table has some 690,000 distinct CDR3 sequences, 59% appearing once. The sequencing input was blood. These receptors were taken from a girl aged 2 to 9 with multiple sclerosis. Each CDR3 is given with its conserved first and last residue. D genes are given only for firm matches. A row's size may be missing; if present it is once, few, many or a size class.

clone size,V gene,J gene,D gene,CDR3 protein,CDR3 DNA
NA,TRBV11-1,TRBJ2-3,TRBD2,CASSNRGGSSQYF,TGTGCCAGCAGCAACCGGGGGGGGTCGTCGCAGTATTTT
few,TRBV7-2,TRBJ1-2,NA,CASSLGNSLYGYTF,TGTGCCAGCAGCTTAGGGAACAGTCTCTATGGCTACACCTTC
NA,TRBV6-5,TRBJ2-3,NA,CASKPGYGTDTQYF,TGTGCCAGTAAGCCAGGGTATGGCACAGATACGCAGTATTTT
few,TRBV6-5,TRBJ2-7,TRBD1,CASRWNTGTGGDEQYF,TGTGCCAGCAGATGGAATACAGGGACAGGGGGTGACGAGCAGTACTTC
few,TRBV11-2,TRBJ2-3,TRBD1,CASSSWGTGTDTQYF,TGTGCCAGCAGCTCCTGGGGGACAGGCACAGATACGCAGTATTTT
NA,TRBV11-2,TRBJ2-1,TRBD2,CASRGTGLAEGLSYNEQFF,TGTGCCAGCAGGGGGACAGGACTAGCGGAGGGCCTCTCCTACAATGAGCAGTTCTTC
few,TRBV20-1,TRBJ2-1,TRBD1,CSARVGTAYNEQFF,TGCAGTGCTAGAGTGGGGACAGCTTACAATGAGCAGTTCTTC
NA,TRBV7-2,TRBJ1-2,NA,CASSLFLNSNYGYTF,TGTGCCAGCAGCTTGTTTCTGAATTCTAACTATGGCTACACCTTC
NA,TRBV7-2,TRBJ2-3,TRBD1,CASSTGQGALDTQYF,TGTGCCAGCAGCACGGGACAGGGGGCTTTAGATACGCAGTATTTT
few,TRBV7-2,TRBJ2-3,TRBD2,CASSLGSGGAVDTQYF,TGTGCCAGCAGCTTAGGGAGCGGGGGGGCTGTAGATACGCAGTATTTT
NA,TRBV2,TRBJ2-7,NA,CASSEDANEQYF,TGTGCCAGCAGTGAGGACGCCAACGAGCAGTACTTC
few,TRBV5-1,TRBJ2-3,TRBD2,CASSTLSTSGSTDTQYF,TGCGCCAGCAGCACCCTCTCGACTAGCGGCAGCACAGATACGCAGTATTTT
NA,TRBV29-1,TRBJ2-5,TRBD2,CSVEKKAGGPDETQYF,TGCAGCGTTGAAAAGAAGGCGGGAGGGCCGGATGAGACCCAGTACTTC
NA,TRBV7-9,TRBJ2-5,NA,CASSRRPTETQYF,TGTGCCAGCAGCCGCCGCCCCACGGAGACCCAGTACTTC
NA,TRBV21-1,TRBJ2-5,NA,CASSQTGNGETQYF,TGTGCCAGCAGCCAGACAGGGAACGGAGAGACCCAGTACTTC
NA,TRBV7-9,TRBJ2-3,TRBD1,CASSPKGDRGWDTQYF,TGTGCCAGCAGCCCTAAGGGCGACAGGGGTTGGGATACGCAGTATTTT
NA,TRBV6-2/TRBV6-3,TRBJ2-7,NA,CASSYTLGQSYEQYF,TGTGCCAGCAGTTACACTTTAGGACAGTCCTACGAGCAGTACTTC
NA,TRBV27,TRBJ2-4,NA,CASSPGTVESANIQYF,TGTGCCAGCAGTCCTGGGACGGTCGAAAGTGCAAACATTCAGTACTTC
NA,TRBV14,TRBJ1-1,NA,CASSPNEDTEAFF,TGTGCCAGCAGCCCGAACGAGGACACTGAAGCTTTCTTT
NA,TRBV12-3/TRBV12-4,TRBJ1-1,NA,CASSFFSGGQAFF,TGTGCCAGCAGTTTTTTTAGCGGAGGACAGGCTTTCTTT
NA,TRBV20-1,TRBJ2-1,TRBD2,CSAKLTSGRVNEQFF,TGCAGTGCTAAGCTTACTAGCGGGAGGGTCAATGAGCAGTTCTTC
once,TRBV5-1,TRBJ2-1,TRBD2,CASSPTSGFSYNEQFF,TGCGCCAGCAGCCCTACTAGCGGGTTCTCCTACAATGAGCAGTTCTTC
NA,TRBV4-3,TRBJ1-4,NA,CASSQDRGLDEKLFF,TGCGCCAGCAGCCAAGATAGAGGGTTGGATGAAAAACTGTTTTTT
NA,TRBV27,TRBJ2-3,TRBD2,CASSLRGTSEDTQYF,TGTGCCAGCAGTCTGAGAGGGACTAGTGAAGATACGCAGTATTTT
NA,TRBV11-3,TRBJ1-2,NA,CASSSPGDLYGYTF,TGTGCCAGCAGTTCACCGGGGGATTTATATGGCTACACCTTC
NA,TRBV6-5,TRBJ2-7,NA,CASSPKSSSYEQYF,TGTGCCAGCAGTCCTAAAAGTAGCTCCTACGAGCAGTACTTC
few,TRBV6-1,TRBJ2-1,NA,CASSDEGMDRYNEQFF,TGTGCCAGCAGTGACGAGGGAATGGATAGGTACAATGAGCAGTTCTTC